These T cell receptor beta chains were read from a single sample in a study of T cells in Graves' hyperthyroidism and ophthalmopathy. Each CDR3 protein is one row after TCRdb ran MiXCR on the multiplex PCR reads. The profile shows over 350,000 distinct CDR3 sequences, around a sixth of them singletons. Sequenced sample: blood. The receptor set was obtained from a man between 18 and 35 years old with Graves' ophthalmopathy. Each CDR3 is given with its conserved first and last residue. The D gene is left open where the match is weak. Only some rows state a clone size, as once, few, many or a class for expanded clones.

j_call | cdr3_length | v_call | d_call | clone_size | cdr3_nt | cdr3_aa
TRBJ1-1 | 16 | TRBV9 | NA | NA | TGTGCCAGCAGCCGACGCCGGGGCCAAGAGAACACTGAAGCTTTCTTT | CASSRRRGQENTEAFF
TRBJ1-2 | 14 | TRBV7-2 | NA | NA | TGTGCCAGCAGCTTAGAAGGGCGGATCTATGGCTACACCTTC | CASSLEGRIYGYTF
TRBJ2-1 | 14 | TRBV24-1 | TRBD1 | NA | TGTGCCACCAGAGGACAGGGTGATGTGAATGAGCAGTTCTTC | CATRGQGDVNEQFF
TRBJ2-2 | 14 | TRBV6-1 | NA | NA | TGTGCCAGCAGGAATGGGGATCACGACAGGGAGCTGTTTTTT | CASRNGDHDRELFF
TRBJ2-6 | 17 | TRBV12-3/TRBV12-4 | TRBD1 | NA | TGTGCCAGCAGTTTAGCACCAGGGGGCTCTGGGGCCAACGTCCTGACTTTC | CASSLAPGGSGANVLTF
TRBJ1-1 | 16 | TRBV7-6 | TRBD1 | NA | TGTGCCAGCAGCCAGGCCGGGACAGGGGGGAACACTGAAGCTTTCTTT | CASSQAGTGGNTEAFF
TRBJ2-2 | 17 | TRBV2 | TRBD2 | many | TGTGCCAGCAGTGAAGCAGGAGCGGGGGATATCACCGGGGAGCTGTTTTTT | CASSEAGAGDITGELFF
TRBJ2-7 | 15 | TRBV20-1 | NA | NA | TGCAGTGCTAGAGATGCTACGGTGTTTGGGATTAGGCAGTACTTC | CSARDATVFGIRQYF
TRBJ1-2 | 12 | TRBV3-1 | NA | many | TGTGCCAGCAGCCAAAAGGACTATGGCTACACCTTC | CASSQKDYGYTF
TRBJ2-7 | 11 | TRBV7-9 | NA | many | TGTGCCAGCGCACTTTCCTACGAGCAGTACTTC | CASALSYEQYF
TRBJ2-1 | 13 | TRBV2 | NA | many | TGTGCCAGCTACGGTACGGGCTACAATGAGCAGTTCTTC | CASYGTGYNEQFF
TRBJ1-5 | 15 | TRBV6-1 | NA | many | TGTGCCAGCATCGCCTTGCCAGGGAACAATCAGCCCCAGCATTTT | CASIALPGNNQPQHF
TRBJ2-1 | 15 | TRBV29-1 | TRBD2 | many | TGCAGCGTACCAGGTTGGGCTAGCGGGTACAATGAGCAGTTCTTC | CSVPGWASGYNEQFF
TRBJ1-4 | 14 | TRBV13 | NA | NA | TGTGCCAGCAGCTCGACAGGAGATTTGGAAAAACTGTTTTTT | CASSSTGDLEKLFF
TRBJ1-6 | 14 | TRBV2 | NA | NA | TGTGCCAGCAGTCAGGCAAGCGGGGAGAAATCCCTCCACTTT | CASSQASGEKSLHF
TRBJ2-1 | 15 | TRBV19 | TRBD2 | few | TGTGCCAGTAGTCCCGACGGGGAGGGTTGGGATGAGCAGTTCTTC | CASSPDGEGWDEQFF
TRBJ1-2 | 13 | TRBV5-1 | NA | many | TGCGCCAGCAGCGCGAGCCACTCCTACGGCTACACCTTC | CASSASHSYGYTF
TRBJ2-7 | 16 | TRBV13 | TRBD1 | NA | TGTGCCAGCAGCGACCGACGCCGACAGGGTCCCTACGAGCAGTACTTC | CASSDRRRQGPYEQYF
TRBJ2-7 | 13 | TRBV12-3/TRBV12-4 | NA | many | TGTGCCAGCAGTTCCCCCCCCAGGTACGAGCAGTACTTC | CASSSPPRYEQYF
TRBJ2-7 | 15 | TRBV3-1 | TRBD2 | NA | TGTGCCAGCGGCTATTTACTAGCGGGGGGAGGCGAGCAGTACTTC | CASGYLLAGGGEQYF
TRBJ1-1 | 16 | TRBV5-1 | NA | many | TGCGCCAGCAGCTCAAATTCGGCGGGCCTACGTACTGAAGCTTTCTTT | CASSSNSAGLRTEAFF
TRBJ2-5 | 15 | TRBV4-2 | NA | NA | TGTGCCAGCAGCCAAAGTGAAACCCCACAAGAGACCCAGTACTTC | CASSQSETPQETQYF
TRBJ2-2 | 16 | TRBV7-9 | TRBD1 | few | TGTGCCAGCAGCTTAGAACCGGGACAGGGGAACGGGGAGCTGTTTTTT | CASSLEPGQGNGELFF
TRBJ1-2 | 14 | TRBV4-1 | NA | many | TGCGCCAGCAGCGATAGGGGTTCGGGCTATGGCTACACCTTC | CASSDRGSGYGYTF
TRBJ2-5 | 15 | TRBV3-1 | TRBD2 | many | TGTGCCAGCAGCCCCAATAGCGGGGGCCAAGAGACCCAGTACTTC | CASSPNSGGQETQYF
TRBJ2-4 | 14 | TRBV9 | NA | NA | TGTGCCAGCAGTCGAGGAGTCATAGCGGACATTCAGTACTTC | CASSRGVIADIQYF
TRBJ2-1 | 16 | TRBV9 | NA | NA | TGTGCCAGCAGTAGGTCAAGTCTTAGCTCCTACAATGAGCAGTTCTTC | CASSRSSLSSYNEQFF
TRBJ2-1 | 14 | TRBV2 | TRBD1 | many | TGTGCCAGCCCGACAGGGGGCCCGAACAATGAGCAGTTCTTC | CASPTGGPNNEQFF
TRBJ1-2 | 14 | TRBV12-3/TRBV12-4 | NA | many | TGTGCCAGCAGACGAGACAGCCCTAACTATGGCTACACCTTC | CASRRDSPNYGYTF
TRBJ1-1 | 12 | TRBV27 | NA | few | TGTGCCAGCAGGGGGGCTTGGGGTTTGGCTTTCTTT | CASRGAWGLAFF
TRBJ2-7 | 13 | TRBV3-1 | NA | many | TGTGCCAGCAGCCAGGGGGCCGGCTACGAGCAGTACTTC | CASSQGAGYEQYF